This TCR beta chain derives from a study of CD8 T cells in ankylosing spondylitis. A word on this clonotype: Its antigen is unknown.

Each CDR3 protein is one row after TCRdb ran MiXCR on the 5' RACE reads. The sample gives some 250,000 distinct CDR3 sequences, 8% to 9.5% of which show up once; 6.8% is in the top ten. With 2 bases clipped from V and 6 bases from J, the junction kept 4 bases outside the gene matches. Germline loops: CDR1 SGHTA, CDR2 FQGNSA. The CDR3 has 14 amino acids. The study's findings and limits: In ankylosing spondylitis patients, matched synovial fluid reportedly showed significant enrichment of disease-linked clones.

The TCR was taken from a male donor with ankylosing spondylitis or in good health (not recorded which). The V and J genes are TRBV7-2 and TRBJ2-1; 7 bases are a match to TRBD2. What was sequenced was blood, either unsorted or a sorted T cell fraction (not recorded which). The CDR3 DNA is TGTGCCAGCAGCTTAAGTGGGACTACCAATGAGCAGTTCTTC. Translated: CASSLSGTTNEQFF.